This T cell receptor (beta chain) was found in a study of shared clonotypes between healthy human individuals. Whole-study findings and limits: It was observed that roughly 5.5% of naive CD4 clonotypes were shared across several donors. Across subsets, estimated richness was generally greater for naive than for memory populations. Non-shared clonotypes were found to have lower generation probabilities than the clonotypes that were shared by all four of the sorted-subset donors.

Concerning this clone itself: Its antigen remains unidentified. Other DNA sequences in the same sample also yield this CDR3.

The germline V gene encodes CDR1 SGHRS and CDR2 YFSETQ. V shed 2 bases and J shed 3 bases, with 9 bases lying between them. CDR3 length: 13 residues. Only in-frame clones appear in the TCRdb table, and some are missing; sequencing was by immunoSEQ multiplex PCR. The sample holds roughly 2.5 million clones, roughly nine tenths seen once. The sequenced sample was naive CD4+ T cells sorted from blood. Subset specified: CD45RA+ positively selected. The sequence was obtained from a man between 18 and 35 years old in good health. The gene calls are TRBV5-1 and TRBJ2-7; D call uncertain. The CDR3 is CASSLLGDYEQYF. CDR3 bases: TGCGCCAGCAGCTTACTGGGTGACTACGAGCAGTACTTC.